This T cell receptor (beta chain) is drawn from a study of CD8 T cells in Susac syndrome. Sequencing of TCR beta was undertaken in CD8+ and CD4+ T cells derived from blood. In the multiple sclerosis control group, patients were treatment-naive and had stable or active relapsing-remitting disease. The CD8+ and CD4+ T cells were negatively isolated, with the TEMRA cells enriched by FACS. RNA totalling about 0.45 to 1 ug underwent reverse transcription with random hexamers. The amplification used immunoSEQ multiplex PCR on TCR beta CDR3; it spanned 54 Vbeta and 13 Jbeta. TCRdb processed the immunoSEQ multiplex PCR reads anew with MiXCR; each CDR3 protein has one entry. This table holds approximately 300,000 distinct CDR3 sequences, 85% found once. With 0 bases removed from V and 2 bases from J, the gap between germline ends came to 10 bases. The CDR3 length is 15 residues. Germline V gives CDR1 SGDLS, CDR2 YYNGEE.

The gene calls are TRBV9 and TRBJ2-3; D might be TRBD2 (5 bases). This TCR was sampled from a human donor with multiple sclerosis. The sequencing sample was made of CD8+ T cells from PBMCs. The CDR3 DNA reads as TGTGCCAGCAGCGTAGAGGGAGAATTCACAGATACGCAGTATTTT. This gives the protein CASSVEGEFTDTQYF.